This T cell receptor beta chain was recovered during a study of blood T cells in healthy people across ages. Study findings and constraints: Diversity estimated from one million T cells was considered an underestimate.

This CDR3 has 16 residues. V dropped 6 bases and J dropped 3; count of bases not matched to a gene: 12. Germline V lookup: CDR1 MNHEY, CDR2 SVGAGI. PCR was performed a second time for about 7 to 11 cycles using a sample-barcoded 5' primer and a J-beta primer mix. TCRdb re-derived calls from the 5' RACE reads in MiXCR, one entry per CDR3 protein. The sample shows over 1,300,000 distinct CDR3 sequences, around 59% of them seen only once. Details on this clonotype: Its specificity is not known.

The sequenced material came from blood. The chain combines TRBV6-5 with TRBJ2-7, with 9 bases that match TRBD1. The receptor was isolated from a man between 18 and 35 years old in good health. Here the CDR3 DNA reads TGTGCCAGCAGCTCCCCGCTCGGGACAGGGCTCTACGAGCAGTACTTC. Protein product: CASSSPLGTGLYEQYF.